A single sample is the source of the 8 T cell receptor beta chains below, sequenced in a study of shared clonotypes between healthy human individuals. Libraries were prepared by immunoSEQ multiplex PCR; TCRdb keeps only in-frame clonotypes and omits some of them. This sample has 100,000 or so clones, with roughly 70% found just once. Sequenced: memory CD8+ T cells sorted from blood. The subset was: CD45RO+ cells pooled with CCR7-negative TemRA cells. These receptors came from a young woman in good health.

This clone was counted once. The rearrangement joins TRBV10-2 to TRBJ2-7; 10 bases are a match to TRBD2. The CDR3 totals 15 residues. With V trimmed by 6 bases and J by 5 bases, 10 bases remained unmatched. Germline CDR1 is WSHSY and CDR2 is SAAADI. CDR3 region: CASSGGLAGVHEQYF. In DNA form, the CDR3 reads TGCGCCAGCAGCGGTGGGCTAGCGGGAGTCCACGAGCAGTACTTC.

As to this clone: At one of its ends the junction is not consistent with the germline gene, which may arise from a read error. This rearrangement joins TRBV10-1 to TRBJ2-1, with TRBD2 matching 7 bases. The CDR3 totals 12 residues. CDR1 and CDR2 (germline): WNHNN, SYGVQD (reference sequence). This chain's CDR3 is CASSPPGGGKVF. CDR3 nucleotide sequence: TGCGCCAGCAGTCCCCCAGGCGGGGGTAAGGTCTTC.

With respect to this clone: This likely came from a read error, as a far larger clone is one base away. The V call is TRBV5-1, the J call TRBJ2-7; unclear D gene. Germline CDR1 SGHRS, CDR2 YFSETQ. Trimming pared 2 bases from V and 3 bases from J, leaving 9 bases between. The CDR3 runs to 13 residues. This CDR3 is CASSFDGSYEQYF. Written as DNA, the CDR3 is TGCGCCAGCAGCTTCGACGGAAGCTACGAGCAGTACTTC.

This sequence joins TRBV7-9 and TRBJ2-1, with 10 positions matching TRBD2. CDR1 and CDR2 (germline): SEHNR, FQNEAQ (reference sequence). The CDR3 runs to 14 residues. With 4 bases clipped from V and 9 bases from J, the junction kept 6 bases outside the gene matches. In DNA, the CDR3 is TGTGCCAGCAGCTCGAGCGGGAGGGGAGGTGAGCAGTTCTTC. Protein sequence: CASSSSGRGGEQFF. Filled out from reference TRBV7-9 and TRBJ2-1, the complete variable domain reads DTGVSQNPRHKITKRGQNVTFRCDPISEHNRLYWYRQTLGQGPEFLTYFQNEAQLEKSRLLSDRFSAERPKGSFSTLEIQRTEQGDSAMYLCASSSSGRGGEQFFGPGTRLTVL.

DNA of the CDR3: TGTGCCAGCAGCTTATCACTCGTTAACAGGAAAGGACTTGTTGGCTACACCTTC. This translates into CASSLSLVNRKGLVGYTF. The V and J genes are TRBV7-9 and TRBJ1-2, with D perhaps TRBD1 (5 bases). Per germline, CDR1 SEHNR and CDR2 FQNEAQ (reference sequence). With 2 bases removed from V and 7 bases from J, the gap between germline ends came to 26 bases. The CDR3 runs to 18 residues.

V and J are TRBV11-2 and TRBJ2-7, with D unresolved. Trimming shortened V by 4 bases and J by 4 bases, and 11 bases separated the two germline ends. Germline V gene sequence: CDR1 SGHAT, CDR2 FQNNGV. The CDR3 spans 13 residues. The CDR3 is CASSYLNPYEQYF. In DNA, the CDR3 is TGTGCCAGCAGCTACCTCAACCCTTACGAGCAGTACTTC.

This clone was seen ten or more times. V and J are TRBV10-1 and TRBJ2-5, with a weak D call TRBD2 (5 bases). V dropped 8 bases and J dropped 2 bases, with 18 bases sitting between them. Germline CDR1 reads WNHNN; CDR2 reads SYGVQD (reference sequence). This CDR3 region has 15 residues. Here the CDR3 reads CASSKPDREQETQYF. The CDR3 DNA reads as TGCGCCAGCTCCAAGCCCGATAGGGAGCAAGAGACCCAGTACTTC.

The V call is TRBV6-5, the J call TRBJ2-7; 9 positions agree with TRBD2. The V gene end was trimmed by 6 bases and the J gene end by 7 bases; junction bases not matched to a gene: 7. The CDR3 is made up of 13 amino acids. Germline V CDR1 and CDR2: MNHEY, SVGAGI. CDR3 nucleotide sequence: TGTGCCAGCAGATTAGCGGGAGCGGGGGAGCAGTACTTC. This encodes CASRLAGAGEQYF.